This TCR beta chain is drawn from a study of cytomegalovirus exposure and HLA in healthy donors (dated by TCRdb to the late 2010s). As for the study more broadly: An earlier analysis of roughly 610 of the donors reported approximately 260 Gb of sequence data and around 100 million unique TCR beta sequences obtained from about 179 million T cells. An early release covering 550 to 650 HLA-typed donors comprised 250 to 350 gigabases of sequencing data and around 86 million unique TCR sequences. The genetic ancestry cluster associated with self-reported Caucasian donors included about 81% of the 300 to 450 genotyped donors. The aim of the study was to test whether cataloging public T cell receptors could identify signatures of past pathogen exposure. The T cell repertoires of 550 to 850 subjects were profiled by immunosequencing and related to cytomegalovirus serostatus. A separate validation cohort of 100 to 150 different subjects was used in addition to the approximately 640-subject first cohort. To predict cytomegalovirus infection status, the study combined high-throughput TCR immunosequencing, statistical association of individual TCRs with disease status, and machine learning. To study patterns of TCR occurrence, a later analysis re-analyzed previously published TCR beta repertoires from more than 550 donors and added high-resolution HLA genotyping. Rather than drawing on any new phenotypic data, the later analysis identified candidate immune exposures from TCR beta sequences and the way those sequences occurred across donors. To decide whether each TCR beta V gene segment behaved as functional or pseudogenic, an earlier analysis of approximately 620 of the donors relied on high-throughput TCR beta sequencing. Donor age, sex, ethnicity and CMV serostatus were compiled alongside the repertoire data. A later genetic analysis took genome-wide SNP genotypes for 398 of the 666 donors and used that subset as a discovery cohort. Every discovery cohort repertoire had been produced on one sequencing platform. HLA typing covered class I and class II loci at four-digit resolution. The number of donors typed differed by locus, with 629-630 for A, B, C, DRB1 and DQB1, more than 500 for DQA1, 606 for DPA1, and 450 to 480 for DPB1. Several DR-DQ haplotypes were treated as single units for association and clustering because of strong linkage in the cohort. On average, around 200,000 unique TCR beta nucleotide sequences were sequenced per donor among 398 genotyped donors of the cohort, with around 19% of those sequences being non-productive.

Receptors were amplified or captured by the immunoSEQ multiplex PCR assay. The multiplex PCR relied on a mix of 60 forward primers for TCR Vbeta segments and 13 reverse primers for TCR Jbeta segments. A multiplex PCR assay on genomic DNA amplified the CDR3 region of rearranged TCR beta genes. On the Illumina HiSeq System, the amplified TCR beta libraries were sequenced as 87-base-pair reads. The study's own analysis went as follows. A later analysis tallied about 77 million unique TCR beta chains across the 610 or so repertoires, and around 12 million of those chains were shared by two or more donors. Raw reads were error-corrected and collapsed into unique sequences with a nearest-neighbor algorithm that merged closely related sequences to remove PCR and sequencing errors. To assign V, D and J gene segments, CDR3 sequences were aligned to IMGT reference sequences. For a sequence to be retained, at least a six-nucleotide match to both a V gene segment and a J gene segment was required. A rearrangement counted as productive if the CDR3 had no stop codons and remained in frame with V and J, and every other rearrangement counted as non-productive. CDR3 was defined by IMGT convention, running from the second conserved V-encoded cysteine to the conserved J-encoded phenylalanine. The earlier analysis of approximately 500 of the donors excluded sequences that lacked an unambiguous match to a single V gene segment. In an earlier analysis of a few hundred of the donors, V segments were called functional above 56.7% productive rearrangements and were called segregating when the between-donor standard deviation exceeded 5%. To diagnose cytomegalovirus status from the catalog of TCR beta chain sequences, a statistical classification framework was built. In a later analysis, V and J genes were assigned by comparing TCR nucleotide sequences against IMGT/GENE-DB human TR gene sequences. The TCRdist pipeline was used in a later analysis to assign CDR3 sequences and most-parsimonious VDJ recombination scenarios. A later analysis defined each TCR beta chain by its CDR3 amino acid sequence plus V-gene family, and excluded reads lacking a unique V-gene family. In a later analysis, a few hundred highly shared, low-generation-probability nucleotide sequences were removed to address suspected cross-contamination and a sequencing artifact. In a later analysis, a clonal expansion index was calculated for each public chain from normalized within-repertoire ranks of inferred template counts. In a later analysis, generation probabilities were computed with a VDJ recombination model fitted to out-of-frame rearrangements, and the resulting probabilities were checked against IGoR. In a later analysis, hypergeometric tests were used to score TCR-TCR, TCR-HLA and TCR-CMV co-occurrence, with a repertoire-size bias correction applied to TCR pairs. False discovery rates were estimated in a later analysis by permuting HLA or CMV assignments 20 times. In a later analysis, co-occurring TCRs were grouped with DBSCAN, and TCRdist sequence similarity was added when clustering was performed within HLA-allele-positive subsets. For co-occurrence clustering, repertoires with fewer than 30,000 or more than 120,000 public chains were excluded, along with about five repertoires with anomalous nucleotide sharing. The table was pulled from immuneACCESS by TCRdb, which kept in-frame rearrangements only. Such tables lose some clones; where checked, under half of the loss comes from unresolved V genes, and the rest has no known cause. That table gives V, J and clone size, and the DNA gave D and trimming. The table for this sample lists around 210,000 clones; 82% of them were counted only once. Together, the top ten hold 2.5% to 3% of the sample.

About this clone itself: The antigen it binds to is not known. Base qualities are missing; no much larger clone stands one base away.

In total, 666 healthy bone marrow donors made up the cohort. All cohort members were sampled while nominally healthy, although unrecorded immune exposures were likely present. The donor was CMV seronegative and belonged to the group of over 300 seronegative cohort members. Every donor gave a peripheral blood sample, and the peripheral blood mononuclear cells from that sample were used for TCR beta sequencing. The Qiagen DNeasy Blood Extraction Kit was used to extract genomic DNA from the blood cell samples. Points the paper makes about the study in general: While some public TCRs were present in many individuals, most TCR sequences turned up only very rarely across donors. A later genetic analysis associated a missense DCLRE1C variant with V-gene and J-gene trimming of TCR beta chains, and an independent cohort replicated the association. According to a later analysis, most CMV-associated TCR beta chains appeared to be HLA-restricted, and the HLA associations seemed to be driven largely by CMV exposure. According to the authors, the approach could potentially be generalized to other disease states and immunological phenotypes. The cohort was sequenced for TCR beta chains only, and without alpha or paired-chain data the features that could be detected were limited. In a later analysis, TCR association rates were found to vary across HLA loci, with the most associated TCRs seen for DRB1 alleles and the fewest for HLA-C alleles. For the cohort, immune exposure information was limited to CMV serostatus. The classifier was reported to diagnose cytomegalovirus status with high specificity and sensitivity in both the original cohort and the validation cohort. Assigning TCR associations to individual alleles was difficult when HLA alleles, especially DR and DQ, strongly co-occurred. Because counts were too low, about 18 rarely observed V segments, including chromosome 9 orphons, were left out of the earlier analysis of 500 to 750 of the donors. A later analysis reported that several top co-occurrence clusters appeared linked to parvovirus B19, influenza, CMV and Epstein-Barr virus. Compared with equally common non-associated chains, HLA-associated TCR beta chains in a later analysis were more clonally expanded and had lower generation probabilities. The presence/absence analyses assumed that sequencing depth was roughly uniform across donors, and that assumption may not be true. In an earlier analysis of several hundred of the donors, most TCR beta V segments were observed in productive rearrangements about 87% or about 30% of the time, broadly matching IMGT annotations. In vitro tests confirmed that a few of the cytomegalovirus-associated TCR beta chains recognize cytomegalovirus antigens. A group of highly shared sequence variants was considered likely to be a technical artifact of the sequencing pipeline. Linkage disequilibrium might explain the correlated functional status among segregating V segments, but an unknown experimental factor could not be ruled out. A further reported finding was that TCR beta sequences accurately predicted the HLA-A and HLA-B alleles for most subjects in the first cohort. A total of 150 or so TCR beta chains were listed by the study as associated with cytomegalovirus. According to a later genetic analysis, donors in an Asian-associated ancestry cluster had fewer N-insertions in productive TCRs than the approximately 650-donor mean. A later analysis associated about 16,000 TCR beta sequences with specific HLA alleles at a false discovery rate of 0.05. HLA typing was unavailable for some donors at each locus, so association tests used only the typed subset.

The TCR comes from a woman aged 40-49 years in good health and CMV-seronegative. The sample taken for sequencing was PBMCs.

At the DNA level, the sequence is TGTGCCAGCAGTCCCCCGCGAGCGGGAGGGCCTTACGAGCAGTACTTC. Translated, it reads CASSPPRAGGPYEQYF. Rearrangement joined TRBV28 to TRBJ2-7; 10 bases in between match TRBD2. Trimmed from V: 5 bases; trimmed from J: 4 bases; junction bases lacking a gene match: 11. The CDR3, cysteine through phenylalanine, is 16 amino acids long. The only DNA kept is the CDR3, 48 bases in frame from the first base. The germline V gene provides CDR1 MDHEN and CDR2 SYDVKM.